Below are 16 T cell receptor beta chains sequenced from a single sample in a study of CD8 T cells in Susac syndrome. Reverse transcription of roughly 0.45 to 1 ug RNA was performed with random hexamers. Using its own MiXCR run on the immunoSEQ multiplex PCR reads, TCRdb lists one record per CDR3 protein. The sample carries 200,000 to 300,000 distinct CDR3 sequences, 85% to 95% recorded once. The material sequenced was CD4+ T cells from PBMCs. These receptors all stem from a human donor with multiple sclerosis.

The rearrangement joins TRBV5-6 to TRBJ2-5; D uncertain. This CDR3 has 12 residues. Trimming left V 0 bases short and J 3 bases short, with 3 bases between. Germline values: CDR1 SGHDT, CDR2 YYEEEE. The CDR3 here is CASSLEEETQYF. Written as DNA, the CDR3 is TGTGCCAGCAGCTTGGAGGAAGAGACCCAGTACTTC.

This chain joins TRBV6-1 and TRBJ1-1; the D gene is possibly TRBD1 (5 bases). Germline-derived CDR1 and CDR2 are MNHNS and SASEGT. This CDR3 spans 15 amino acids. The V gene lost 4 bases and the J gene lost 1 base, with 13 bases spanning the gap. The DNA of the CDR3 is TGTGCCAGCAGTGTCACCCCGGGACGGAACACTGAAGCTTTCTTT. It yields the protein CASSVTPGRNTEAFF.

V and J are TRBV20-1 and TRBJ2-2; TRBD2 is a possible D gene (5 bases). V was cut by 0 bases and J by 1 base, with 15 bases left in between. In germline, CDR1 is DFQATT, CDR2 SNEGSKA (reference sequence). This CDR3 has 17 residues. CDR3 sequence (DNA): TGCAGTGCTAGAGATGCTACTAGGCAGGTGAACACCGGGGAGCTGTTTTTT. Amino acids: CSARDATRQVNTGELFF.

The chain has TRBV20-1 and TRBJ2-3; TRBD2 might be the D (6 bases). From germline, CDR1 is DFQATT and CDR2 SNEGSKA (reference sequence). The CDR3 sequence is 15 residues long. The V end was cut by 6 bases, the J end by 0 bases, with 16 bases between. The CDR3 sequence: CSASGLPLSTDTQYF. In nucleotides, the CDR3 is TGCAGTGCCTCGGGACTCCCACTCAGCACAGATACGCAGTATTTT.

This rearrangement joins TRBV7-3 to TRBJ1-3; 7 bases are a match to TRBD1. V was clipped by 5 bases and J by 4 bases; unmatched bases: 8. Germline values: CDR1 SGHTA, CDR2 FQGTGA. CDR3 length: 15 residues. The CDR3: CASSQGGSGGNTIYF. The CDR3 nucleotides read TGTGCCAGCAGCCAGGGGGGAAGTGGAGGAAACACCATATATTTT.

The chain employs TRBV19 and TRBJ2-7; TRBD2 matches 7 bases. The germline V gene encodes CDR1 LNHDA and CDR2 SQIVND (reference sequence). The CDR3 extends over 15 amino acids. V shed 5 bases, J shed 0 bases, and the junction held 7 bases outside the gene matches. The CDR3 reads CASSSGGLSSYEQYF. In DNA, the CDR3 is TGTGCCAGTAGTTCGGGGGGTTTGAGCTCCTACGAGCAGTACTTC.

The V call is TRBV27, the J call TRBJ1-2; TRBD1 matches 7 bases. Germline-derived CDR1 and CDR2 are MNHEY and SMNVEV (reference sequence). The trim removed 5 bases at V and 2 bases at J, leaving 14 bases unmatched. The CDR3 sequence is 17 residues long. Written as DNA, the CDR3 is TGTGCCAGCAGTCCTCGACTATCAGGGACAGCGAACTATGGCTACACCTTC. This codes for CASSPRLSGTANYGYTF.

This chain uses TRBV20-1 with TRBJ1-5; possibly TRBD1 for D (5 bases). This CDR3 comprises 15 residues. Germline V lookup: CDR1 DFQATT, CDR2 SNEGSKA (reference sequence). The V end was cut by 5 bases, the J end by 1 base, with 15 bases between. CDR3 amino acids: CSAPWPGLSNQPQHF. Here the CDR3 DNA reads TGCAGTGCTCCCTGGCCAGGGCTGAGCAATCAGCCCCAGCATTTT.

The chain employs TRBV5-4 and TRBJ1-3, with a weak D call TRBD1 (5 bases). Germline CDR1 and CDR2: SGHNT and YYREEE (reference sequence). The CDR3 totals 15 residues. Between the trimmed V and J ends, which lost 4 bases and 0 bases, there was a span of 11 bases. The CDR3 loop reads CASSPTVGSGNTIYF. The DNA for the CDR3 is TGTGCCAGCAGCCCGACAGTAGGCTCTGGAAACACCATATATTTT.

The chain recombines TRBV20-1 with TRBJ2-5; 10 positions agree with TRBD1. J lost 4 bases, V lost 5 bases, and 4 bases had no gene match. The CDR3 has 13 residues. Germline loops: CDR1 DFQATT, CDR2 SNEGSKA (reference sequence). The CDR3 DNA sequence: TGCAGTGCTCTGGACAGGGGGGGAGAGACCCAGTACTTC. Amino acids: CSALDRGGETQYF.

The chain uses TRBV12-3 or TRBV12-4 and TRBJ1-1; D is uncertain. V lost 6 bases to trimming and J lost 0 bases, with 8 bases between them. The CDR3 consists of 13 residues. The chain's CDR3 is CASSLALNTEAFF. In DNA form, the CDR3 reads TGTGCCAGCAGCTTGGCCCTGAACACTGAAGCTTTCTTT.

The chain combines TRBV3-1 with TRBJ2-3, with D possibly TRBD2 on 5 matching bases. In germline, CDR1 is LGHDT, CDR2 YNNKEL (reference sequence). Between the trimmed V and J ends, which lost 1 base and 3 bases, there was a span of 11 bases. The CDR3 is 15 amino acids. The DNA of the CDR3 is TGTGCCAGCAGCCAAGCACGCCCGGGGACAGATACGCAGTATTTT. Translation: CASSQARPGTDTQYF.

The rearrangement joins TRBV7-9 to TRBJ2-3; 11 bases line up with TRBD2. V gave up 4 bases and J gave up 4 bases; unmatched junction bases: 4. The germline V gene has CDR1 SEHNR and CDR2 FQNEAQ (reference sequence). The CDR3 runs 15 residues. Here the CDR3 DNA reads TGTGCCAGCAGCTCTAGCGGGAGGTGGGCAGATACGCAGTATTTT. This translates into CASSSSGRWADTQYF.

The rearrangement uses TRBV2 and TRBJ2-1, with a tentative D call TRBD1 (5 bases). CDR3 length: 13 residues. Germline CDR1 reads SNHLY; CDR2 reads FYNNEI. Trimming took off 3 bases at V and 6 bases at J, with 9 bases between the two ends. The CDR3 region is CASSDGAGNEQFF. The DNA for the CDR3 is TGTGCCAGCAGTGATGGGGCTGGCAATGAGCAGTTCTTC.

J is TRBJ2-1 and V is TRBV30; D perhaps matches TRBD2 (5 bases). Looked up from germline, CDR1 is GTSNPN and CDR2 is SVGIG (reference sequence). The length of the CDR3 is 16 residues. Between the trimmed V and J ends, which lost 0 bases and 0 bases, there was a span of 12 bases. The CDR3 nucleotides read TGTGCCTGGAGTGTCCCGGAGGCGAGCTCCTACAATGAGCAGTTCTTC. Protein product: CAWSVPEASSYNEQFF.

The chain recombines TRBV20-1 with TRBJ2-7, with D perhaps being TRBD1 or TRBD2 (5 bases each). The V and J ends lost 0 bases and 2 bases respectively, with 14 bases between them. This CDR3 has 15 residues. CDR1 and CDR2 from the germline V gene are DFQATT and SNEGSKA (reference sequence). The DNA for the CDR3 is TGCAGTGCTAGAGATCCTCGGGGCAGAACCTACGAGCAGTACTTC. It is translated as CSARDPRGRTYEQYF.